This T cell receptor beta chain was recovered during a study of shared clonotypes between healthy human individuals. Findings and caveats of the study: Sequencing depth was expected to influence donor clonotype sharing.

Sequencing was at deep level. Assay: immunoSEQ multiplex PCR; the TCRdb copy retains only in-frame clones and omits some. The sample consists of 90,000 to 130,000 clones, approximately 70% of them appearing once. This clone was picked up one time. No antigen is known for it. HIV-negative, healthy adults without recent acute infections or vaccinations were the donors. Sample: memory CD8+ T cells sorted from blood. The sample's subset: CD45RO+ cells pooled with CCR7-negative TemRA cells. The TCR sequence derives from a woman aged 25 to 39 in good health.

The CDR3 DNA follows: TGTGCCAGCAGATCCGGGACAGGGGATTCGGGCTACGAGCAGTACTTC. This gives the protein CASRSGTGDSGYEQYF. The J gene is TRBJ2-7, the V gene TRBV25-1; the match to TRBD1 covers 10 bases. The V segment lost 6 bases and the J segment 3 bases; nucleotides outside the gene matches: 11. CDR1 and CDR2 from the germline V gene are MGHDK and SYGVNS. This CDR3 has 16 residues.